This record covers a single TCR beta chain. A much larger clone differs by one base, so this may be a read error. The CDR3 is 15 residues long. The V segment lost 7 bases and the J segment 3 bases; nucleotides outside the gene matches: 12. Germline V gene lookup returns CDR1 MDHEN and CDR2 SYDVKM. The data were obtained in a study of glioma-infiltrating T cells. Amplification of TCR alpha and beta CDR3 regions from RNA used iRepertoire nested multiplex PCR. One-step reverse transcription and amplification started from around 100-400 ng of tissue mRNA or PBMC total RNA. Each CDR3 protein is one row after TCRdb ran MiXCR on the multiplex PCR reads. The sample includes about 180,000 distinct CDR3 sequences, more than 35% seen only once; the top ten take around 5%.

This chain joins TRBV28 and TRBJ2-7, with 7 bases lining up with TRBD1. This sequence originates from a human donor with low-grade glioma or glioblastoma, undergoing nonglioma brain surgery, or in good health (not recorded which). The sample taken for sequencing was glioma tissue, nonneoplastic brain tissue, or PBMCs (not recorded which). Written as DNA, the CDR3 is TGTGCCAGCATCCCCCCTGGGCAGGGGGACTACGAGCAGTACTTC. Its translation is CASIPPGQGDYEQYF.